These 18 T cell receptor beta chains share one sample of origin, sequenced in a study of T cells in localized non-small cell lung cancer. The protocol was immunoSEQ multiplex PCR, while the TCRdb copy is restricted to in-frame clones and leaves out a portion. This sample has about 40,000 clones, with 80% to 85% found just once. Sequenced here: peripheral blood mononuclear cells, sampled before any cancer treatment. Receptors originate from an older male donor with stage II lung adenocarcinoma.

V and J are TRBV28 and TRBJ2-7; possibly TRBD1 or TRBD2 for D (5 bases each). The CDR3 extends over 15 amino acids. Germline loops: CDR1 MDHEN, CDR2 SYDVKM. V was shortened by 6 bases and J by 1 base, with 16 bases between the two germline ends. CDR3 region: CASSPTGTGSYEQYF. CDR3 bases: TGTGCCAGCAGCCCCACCGGGACCGGATCCTACGAGCAGTACTTC.

V gene TRBV7-8 combines with J gene TRBJ2-6; D remains unclear. Germline V lookup: CDR1 SGHVS, CDR2 FQNEAQ. Deletions cut 5 bases from V and 2 bases from J, with 13 bases between. The CDR3 loop spans 16 amino acids. The CDR3 nucleotides read TGTGCCAGCAGCCTGGGTATGAGGCCTGGGGCCAACGTCCTGACTTTC. This gives the protein CASSLGMRPGANVLTF.

Concerning this clone: Relative to the germline gene, one junction end is altered; a read error may explain this. This CDR3 reads CAIGAGNREQFF. CDR3 nucleotides: TGCGCCATTGGGGCAGGGAATCGTGAGCAGTTCTTC. The chain employs TRBV6-6 and TRBJ2-1; possibly TRBD1 for D (5 bases). Germline values: CDR1 MNHNY, CDR2 SVGAGI (reference sequence). This CDR3 has 12 residues.

The CDR3 region has the DNA TGTGCCAGCAGCTTGTCACTAGCGGTTGGACCCGGGGAGCTGTTTTTT. It encodes CASSLSLAVGPGELFF. This chain links TRBV7-6 with TRBJ2-2, with 8 bases aligning to TRBD2. The V segment lost 3 bases and the J segment 6 bases; nucleotides outside the gene matches: 9. CDR1 SGHVS and CDR2 FNYEAQ come from the germline V gene. The CDR3 extends over 16 amino acids.

The rearrangement links TRBV2 to TRBJ1-2; D remains ambiguous. V lost 5 bases and J 0 bases, leaving 13 bases between the germline ends. The CDR3 is made up of 15 amino acids. The V gene's germline CDR1 is SNHLY and CDR2 FYNNEI. CDR3 DNA sequence: TGTGCCAGCAGTAGTCGGGCAGGAGCTAACTATGGCTACACCTTC. This gives the protein CASSSRAGANYGYTF.

The chain joins TRBV15 to TRBJ2-7; possible D gene TRBD1, 5 bases. The germline V gene has CDR1 LNHNV and CDR2 YYDKDF (reference sequence). V was pared by 4 bases and J by 6 bases, with 7 bases between. This CDR3 contains 11 residues. The CDR3 region is CATSKGFEQYF. In nucleotides, the CDR3 is TGTGCCACCAGCAAGGGGTTCGAGCAGTACTTC.

This chain uses TRBV4-1 with TRBJ2-3; D not resolved. Looked up from germline, CDR1 is MGHRA and CDR2 is YSYEKL. With 4 bases removed from V and 0 bases from J, the gap between germline ends came to 11 bases. There are 15 residues in the CDR3. The CDR3 DNA is TGCGCCAGCAGCCCGAGACTCAGAAGCACAGATACGCAGTATTTT. Translated: CASSPRLRSTDTQYF.

The gene calls are TRBV9 and TRBJ1-1, with D tentatively TRBD1 (5 bases). The CDR3 loop spans 15 amino acids. Per the germline V gene, CDR1 is SGDLS and CDR2 is YYNGEE. Deletions cut 3 bases from V and 4 bases from J, with 16 bases between. The CDR3 bases are TGTGCCAGCAGCGCCCGTGGAGGGGCGGGCACTGAAGCTTTCTTT. Translation gives CASSARGGAGTEAFF.

This chain joins TRBV14 and TRBJ2-3; D is unclear. V gave up 2 bases and J gave up 4 bases, with 13 bases separating them. The V gene's germline CDR1 is SGHDN and CDR2 FVKESK. There are 15 residues in the CDR3. The CDR3 bases are TGTGCCAGCAGCCAAATGGGGAAGGGTTCAGATACGCAGTATTTT. Protein product: CASSQMGKGSDTQYF.

The gene calls are TRBV25-1 and TRBJ2-1, with a tentative D call TRBD1 (5 bases). Germline V gives CDR1 MGHDK, CDR2 SYGVNS. The CDR3 consists of 13 residues. Trimming left V 7 bases short and J 8 bases short, with 15 bases between. In DNA form, the CDR3 reads TGTGCCAGCAAGGGGCAGGGAAGCCATGAGCAGTTCTTC. Protein: CASKGQGSHEQFF. The full variable domain, in which reference TRBV25-1 and TRBJ2-1 provide the parts outside the CDR3, is EADIYQTPRYLVIGTGKKITLECSQTMGHDKMYWYQQDPGMELHLIHYSYGVNSTEKGDLSSESTVSRIRTEHFPLTLESARPSHTSQYLCASKGQGSHEQFFGPGTRLTVL.

This chain links TRBV5-1 with TRBJ1-2, with D possibly TRBD1 on 6 matching bases. Germline-derived CDR1 and CDR2 are SGHRS and YFSETQ. The CDR3 covers 14 residues. V shed 5 bases and J shed 8 bases, with 19 bases lying between them. The CDR3 reads CASSPADSTWGYTF. DNA of the CDR3: TGCGCCAGCAGTCCGGCGGACAGTACGTGGGGCTACACCTTC.

This clone was detected only once. The rearrangement links TRBV7-2 to TRBJ2-7, with D perhaps TRBD1 (5 bases). V shed 5 bases and J shed 0 bases, with 14 bases lying between them. The CDR3 is 15 amino acids. Germline values: CDR1 SGHTA, CDR2 FQGNSA. CDR3: CASSLTGFHSYEQYF. Here the CDR3 DNA reads TGTGCCAGCAGCCTTACAGGTTTCCACTCCTACGAGCAGTACTTC.

The rearrangement joins TRBV30 to TRBJ2-2, with D unresolved. The CDR3 runs to 11 residues. The V end lost 2 bases, the J end lost 5 bases, and 3 bases lay between the germline ends. Germline V gene data show CDR1 as GTSNPN and CDR2 as SVGIG (reference sequence). The CDR3 loop is CAWSSTGELFF. The CDR3 region has the DNA TGTGCCTGGAGTTCAACCGGGGAGCTGTTTTTT. Using reference TRBV30 and TRBJ2-2 for the parts outside the CDR3, the full variable domain is SQTIHQWPATLVQPVGSPLSLECTVEGTSNPNLYWYRQAAGRGLQLLFYSVGIGQISSEVPQNLSASRPQDRQFILSSKKLLLSDSGFYLCAWSSTGELFFGEGSRLTVL.

The chain employs TRBV7-9 and TRBJ2-7; D not certain. Germline values: CDR1 SEHNR, CDR2 FQNEAQ (reference sequence). There are 11 residues in the CDR3. With 5 bases removed from V and 5 bases from J, the gap between germline ends came to 7 bases. The chain's CDR3 is CASSPNHEQYF. DNA of the CDR3: TGTGCCAGCAGCCCAAACCACGAGCAGTACTTC.

Only a few counts were recorded for this clone. The chain couples TRBV4-1 to TRBJ2-7; the D gene is possibly TRBD2 (5 bases). V lost 1 base to trimming and J lost 4 bases, with 11 bases between them. Germline V gives CDR1 MGHRA, CDR2 YSYEKL. The CDR3 runs 14 residues. CDR3 loop: CASSQAREGYEQYF. CDR3 DNA: TGCGCCAGCAGCCAAGCGAGGGAAGGGTACGAGCAGTACTTC.

This sequence joins TRBV30 and TRBJ2-1; 9 bases are a match to TRBD2. This CDR3 is 14 amino acids long. With 2 bases clipped from V and 5 bases from J, the junction kept 4 bases outside the gene matches. Germline CDR1 and CDR2: GTSNPN and SVGIG (reference sequence). The chain's CDR3 is CAWSRTSANNEQFF. The CDR3 nucleotides are TGTGCCTGGAGTAGGACTAGCGCCAACAATGAGCAGTTCTTC. Full variable domain (missing parts from reference TRBV30 and TRBJ2-1): SQTIHQWPATLVQPVGSPLSLECTVEGTSNPNLYWYRQAAGRGLQLLFYSVGIGQISSEVPQNLSASRPQDRQFILSSKKLLLSDSGFYLCAWSRTSANNEQFFGPGTRLTVL.

The sample holds a few counts of this clone. V is TRBV7-2 and J is TRBJ2-7, with no clear D. The CDR3 sequence is 12 residues long. Germline V gene lookup returns CDR1 SGHTA and CDR2 FQGNSA. The V end was cut by 5 bases, the J end by 3 bases, with 8 bases between. CDR3 residues: CASSHGSYEQYF. CDR3 bases: TGTGCCAGCAGCCATGGAAGCTACGAGCAGTACTTC. Complete variable domain (other parts from reference TRBV7-2 and TRBJ2-7): GAGVSQSPSNKVTEKGKDVELRCDPISGHTALYWYRQSLGQGLEFLIYFQGNSAPDKSGLPSDRFSAERTGGSVSTLTIQRTQQEDSAVYLCASSHGSYEQYFGPGTRLTVT.

The chain carries TRBV5-1 and TRBJ1-5; D is ambiguous. The germline CDR1 and CDR2 sequences are SGHRS and YFSETQ. Trimming removed 5 bases at V and 6 bases at J, with 12 bases between. This CDR3 is built from 13 residues. The CDR3 nucleotides are TGCGCCAGCAGAGAAGATGCGAGTCAGCCCCAGCATTTT. This sequence encodes CASREDASQPQHF.